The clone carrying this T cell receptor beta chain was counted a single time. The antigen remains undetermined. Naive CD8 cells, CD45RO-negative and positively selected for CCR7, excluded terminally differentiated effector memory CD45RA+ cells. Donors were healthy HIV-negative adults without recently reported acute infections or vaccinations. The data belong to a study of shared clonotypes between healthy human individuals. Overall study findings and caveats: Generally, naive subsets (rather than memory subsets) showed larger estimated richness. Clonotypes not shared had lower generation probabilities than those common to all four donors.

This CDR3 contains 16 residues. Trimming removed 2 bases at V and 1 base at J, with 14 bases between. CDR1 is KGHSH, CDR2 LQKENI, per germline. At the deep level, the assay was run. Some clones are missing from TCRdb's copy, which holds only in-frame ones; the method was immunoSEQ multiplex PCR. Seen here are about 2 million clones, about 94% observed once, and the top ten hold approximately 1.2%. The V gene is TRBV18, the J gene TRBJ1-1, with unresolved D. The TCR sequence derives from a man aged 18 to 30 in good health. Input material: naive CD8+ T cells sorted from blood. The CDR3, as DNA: TGTGCCAGCTCACCAACGTTCGGGGTCCCGAACACTGAAGCTTTCTTT. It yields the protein CASSPTFGVPNTEAFF. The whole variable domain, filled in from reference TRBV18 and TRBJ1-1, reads NAGVMQNPRHLVRRRGQEARLRCSPMKGHSHVYWYRQLPEEGLKFMVYLQKENIIDESGMPKERFSAEFPKEGPSILRIQQVVRGDSAAYFCASSPTFGVPNTEAFFGQGTRLTVV.